These T cell receptor beta chains were read from a single sample in a study of T cell repertoires in cytomegalovirus infection. TCRdb passed the reads through MiXCR, listing each CDR3 protein once. The sample carries about 110,000 distinct CDR3 sequences, 25% to 35% recorded once. Their cognate antigens are unknown. The source material was CD8+ T cells from cultured PBMCs, sampled from culture after CMV antigen stimulation. The receptors come from a human donor in good health (CMV status not recorded). Some clones in this sample may be carry-over from other donors' samples. CDR3s include the opening cysteine and the closing phenylalanine or tryptophan. The D gene is left open where the match is weak. Size is stated for part of the rows, as once, few or many counts, or as a class when the clone is expanded.

v_gene,abundance,j_gene,d_gene,CDR3nt,CDR3aa
TRBV12-3/TRBV12-4,.,TRBJ2-3,TRBD2,TGTGCCAGCAGTTCCCTGGCTAGCGGGGGGGTCAGCACAGATACGCAGTATTTT,CASSSLASGGVSTDTQYF
TRBV7-8,many,TRBJ1-4,.,TGTGCCAGCAGCTTAGGGGGGCAGGGGCTTGGTGAAAAACTGTTTTTT,CASSLGGQGLGEKLFF
TRBV7-9,many,TRBJ2-1,TRBD1,TGTGCCAGCAGCTCAGGGACAGGGGGCAATAAGCTACACAATGAGCAGTTCTTC,CASSSGTGGNKLHNEQFF
TRBV27,.,TRBJ1-2,TRBD1,TGTGCCAGCAGTTCCGGGACAGGGAGGCACTATGGCTACACCTTC,CASSSGTGRHYGYTF
TRBV7-8,many,TRBJ2-3,TRBD1,TGTGCCAGCACCCCCCGGGACAGAAGCACAGATACGCAGTATTTT,CASTPRDRSTDTQYF
TRBV5-5,.,TRBJ1-4,.,TGTGCCAGCAGCTTGTGGGGTGCAACTAATGAAAAACTGTTTTTT,CASSLWGATNEKLFF
TRBV20-1,.,TRBJ1-4,.,TGCAGTGCTCCCAATAGGGGGGGCGCAACTAATGAAAAACTGTTTTTT,CSAPNRGGATNEKLFF
TRBV6-1,few,TRBJ2-2,.,TGTGCCAGCAGTGAAGCGCTTCTCGGGATGAACACCGGGGAGCTGTTTTTT,CASSEALLGMNTGELFF
TRBV7-7,.,TRBJ1-1,.,TGTGCCAGCAGCCAACCGGGGCCGATGAACACTGAAGCTTTCTTT,CASSQPGPMNTEAFF
TRBV20-1,.,TRBJ2-7,.,TGCAGTGCTAGAGATGGGGGGGCCCCCCGCTCCTACGAGCAGTACTTC,CSARDGGAPRSYEQYF
TRBV19,few,TRBJ1-6,.,TGTGCCAGTAGTATGTCGGGTTGGAATTCACCCCTCCACTTT,CASSMSGWNSPLHF
TRBV4-1,few,TRBJ2-7,TRBD1,TGCGCCAGCAGCCAGGCTTGGACAGGAACCTACGAGCAGTACTTC,CASSQAWTGTYEQYF
TRBV7-9,few,TRBJ2-7,.,TGTGCCAGCAGCGCCGGAGGCGAGCAGTACTTC,CASSAGGEQYF
TRBV12-3/TRBV12-4,.,TRBJ1-2,TRBD1,TGTGCCAGCAGTTCGGACAGGGTCGATGGCTACACCTTC,CASSSDRVDGYTF
TRBV20-1,.,TRBJ2-5,.,TGCAGTGCGGCGGGTGGGACCCAGTACTTC,CSAAGGTQYF
TRBV19,.,TRBJ1-2,.,TGTGCCAGTAGTATGTTGGGCAGCGGCTATGGCTACACCTTC,CASSMLGSGYGYTF
TRBV28,.,TRBJ1-3,TRBD1,TGTGCCAGCAGGAGGCAGGGGGCTGCTCTCTCTGGAAACACCATATATTTT,CASRRQGAALSGNTIYF
TRBV2,few,TRBJ1-1,TRBD1,TGTGCCAGGGCGAGGATCGGACAGGTCAACACTGAAGCTTTCTTT,CARARIGQVNTEAFF
TRBV27,few,TRBJ2-1,TRBD2,TGTGCCAGCAGTTCCGGTAGCGGGGGGAACTACAATGAGCAGTTCTTC,CASSSGSGGNYNEQFF
TRBV6-6,.,TRBJ1-1,.,TGTGCCAGCAGTCAGCCCGGGTTACCGAACACTGAAGCTTTCTTT,CASSQPGLPNTEAFF
TRBV12-3/TRBV12-4,many,TRBJ2-3,.,TGTGCCAGCAGTTTGGGGGGATCAGATACGCAGTATTTT,CASSLGGSDTQYF
TRBV7-2,.,TRBJ2-1,.,TGTGCCAGCAGCCTAGGGGCAGATTGGGATGAGCAGTTCTTC,CASSLGADWDEQFF
TRBV6-1,few,TRBJ2-1,.,TGTGCCAGCAGCCCTTCTTCTCGGTACAATGAGCAGTTCTTC,CASSPSSRYNEQFF
TRBV7-9,many,TRBJ2-1,TRBD1,TGTGCCAGCAGCAGACCGGGACAGGGAAATGAGCAGTTCTTC,CASSRPGQGNEQFF
TRBV6-1,.,TRBJ2-3,.,TGTGCCAGCAGCGTCCCCTCTGGGAGTGGCACAGATACGCAGTATTTT,CASSVPSGSGTDTQYF
TRBV29-1,.,TRBJ2-3,.,TGCAGCGTTGTAGGTACAGGGATTAGCACAGATACGCAGTATTTT,CSVVGTGISTDTQYF
TRBV6-1,few,TRBJ2-3,.,TGTGCCAGCAGTGAAGCTTACCTAAAAGCGCATTTTGCAGATACGCAGTATTTT,CASSEAYLKAHFADTQYF
TRBV7-6,.,TRBJ2-4,TRBD1,TGTGCCAGCAGCCCAAACGGTCAGGGGGCGAACATTCAGTACTTC,CASSPNGQGANIQYF
TRBV2,.,TRBJ2-5,.,TGTGCCAGCAGGGAAGCGGTGCTCCAAGAGACCCAGTACTTC,CASREAVLQETQYF
TRBV25-1,.,TRBJ1-2,.,TGTGCCAGCAGTGAAGAACCAGGGTTCGGAACCTTTAACTATGGCTACACCTTC,CASSEEPGFGTFNYGYTF
TRBV2,.,TRBJ2-1,.,TGTGCCAGCAGTGGTCACAATGAGCAGTTCTTC,CASSGHNEQFF
TRBV28,.,TRBJ2-5,.,TGTGCCAACACTCCATCCCACACTCAAGAGACCCAGTACTTC,CANTPSHTQETQYF
TRBV11-1,.,TRBJ2-2,.,TGTGCCAGCAGCTTAGAATTTAGGGCCGGGGAGCTGTTTTTT,CASSLEFRAGELFF
TRBV19,.,TRBJ1-5,TRBD1,TGTGCCAGTAGCTTAACAGGGGGAATTCAGCCCCAGCATTTT,CASSLTGGIQPQHF
TRBV9,.,TRBJ1-2,TRBD1,TGTGCCAGCAGCGTTGGGACAGGGGGCAACTATGGCTACACCTTC,CASSVGTGGNYGYTF
TRBV10-3,.,TRBJ1-1,TRBD1,TGTGCCATCAGTGGGGACAGGGAAGGGACTGAAGCTTTCTTT,CAISGDREGTEAFF
TRBV12-3/TRBV12-4,.,TRBJ1-2,.,TGTGCCAGCAGCCTCTACATGGGGGATGGTGGCTACACCTTC,CASSLYMGDGGYTF
TRBV29-1,.,TRBJ2-1,TRBD2,TGCAGCGTTGAAGATCTGGTACTAGCGGGTAACAATGAGCAGTTCTTC,CSVEDLVLAGNNEQFF
TRBV12-3/TRBV12-4,few,TRBJ2-2,.,TGTGCCAGCAGTTTCGGTCTTCAGGCCGGGGAGCTGTTTTTT,CASSFGLQAGELFF
TRBV27,many,TRBJ1-5,.,TGTGCCAGCAGTTTAGGGGCAGCCCCCCATCAGCCCCAGCATTTT,CASSLGAAPHQPQHF
TRBV7-8,many,TRBJ1-2,.,TGTGCCAGCAGCTCGGGACCGATCTATGGCTACACCTTC,CASSSGPIYGYTF
TRBV7-2,few,TRBJ2-7,.,TGTGCCAGCAGCTTCGGCAGGCAAGGCGAGCAGTACTTC,CASSFGRQGEQYF
TRBV7-9,.,TRBJ1-2,TRBD1,TGTGCCAGCAGCTCAACCCGGACGACAGGGAGTGGCTATGGCTACACCTTC,CASSSTRTTGSGYGYTF
TRBV9,.,TRBJ2-5,TRBD2,TGTGCCAGCAGCGTAACTAGCGGGGGCCAAGAGACCCAGTACTTC,CASSVTSGGQETQYF
TRBV7-3,few,TRBJ2-5,TRBD1,TGTGCCAGCAGCTACAGGGGGCGAGAGACCCAGTACTTC,CASSYRGRETQYF
TRBV18,many,TRBJ2-3,TRBD1,TGTGCCAGCTCACTCCGGACAGGGGGCACAGATACGCAGTATTTT,CASSLRTGGTDTQYF
TRBV28,.,TRBJ2-1,.,TGTGCCAGCAGTTTTTTGCTCGGCAATGAGCAGTTCTTC,CASSFLLGNEQFF
TRBV7-6,many,TRBJ2-1,TRBD2,TGTGCCAGCACCCCGGGGCCAGCGGGGGCCTACAATGAGCAGTTCTTC,CASTPGPAGAYNEQFF
TRBV18,few,TRBJ1-1,.,TGTGCCAGCTCACCACCCCGGGGCACTGAAGCTTTCTTT,CASSPPRGTEAFF
TRBV2,many,TRBJ1-3,.,TGTGCCAGCAGGCAGGGAGTCTCCGGAAACACCATATATTTT,CASRQGVSGNTIYF
TRBV7-9,many,TRBJ2-1,TRBD1,TGTGCCAGCAGCCTGACAGGGCTTACGCGAGAACTTGAGCAGTTCTTC,CASSLTGLTRELEQFF
TRBV27,.,TRBJ1-1,.,TGTGCCAGCAGTTTAATAGGGGATATGGGCACTGAAGCTTTCTTT,CASSLIGDMGTEAFF
TRBV27,many,TRBJ2-3,.,TGTGCCAGCAGTCCGCAGCCTATCCCGGCGAGAGCAGATACGCAGTATTTT,CASSPQPIPARADTQYF
TRBV19,.,TRBJ2-3,.,TGTGCCAGTAGTATCTTGTTAGCCGTATACACAGATACGCAGTATTTT,CASSILLAVYTDTQYF
TRBV6-5,few,TRBJ2-3,.,TGTGCCAGCAGTTACGATCAGGTCGGGGGCACAGATACGCAGTATTTT,CASSYDQVGGTDTQYF
TRBV19,few,TRBJ1-1,TRBD1,TGTGCCAGTAGTATGTACAGGGGGCTAACTGAAGCTTTCTTT,CASSMYRGLTEAFF
TRBV7-6,many,TRBJ2-3,TRBD2,TGTGCCAGCAGCTTATTGGGACTAGCGGGGGCCACAGATACGCAGTATTTT,CASSLLGLAGATDTQYF
TRBV27,.,TRBJ2-1,.,TGTGCCAGCAGTTTATCCAGGGCTGATGAGCAGTTCTTC,CASSLSRADEQFF
TRBV4-1,.,TRBJ2-5,TRBD2,TGCGCCAGCAGCCAAGTCTTTAGCGGGGGGGAGACCCAGTACTTC,CASSQVFSGGETQYF
TRBV7-9,.,TRBJ2-2,TRBD1,TGTGCCAGCAGCTCCGCCGACAGGGCGGCCGGGGAGCTGTTTTTT,CASSSADRAAGELFF